These 17 T cell receptor beta chains originate from one sample sequenced in a study of cytomegalovirus exposure and HLA in healthy donors. The PCR ran on 60 Vbeta and 13 Jbeta primers. Assay used: immunoSEQ multiplex PCR; TCRdb lists only in-frame clones, some missing. The sample holds about 150,000 clones, more than 70% seen once. The sequenced material came from PBMCs. These receptors all come from a man aged 45 to 65 in good health and CMV-seropositive.

This clone turned up a few times. This rearrangement joins TRBV6-4 to TRBJ2-1; TRBD2 aligns across 10 bases. The V gene's germline CDR1 is MRHNA and CDR2 SNTAGT. The CDR3 covers 14 residues. V shed 6 bases, J shed 3 bases, and the junction held 2 bases outside the gene matches. The CDR3 sequence: CASSQRGGYNEQFF. The CDR3, as DNA: TGTGCCAGCAGCCAGCGGGGGGGCTACAATGAGCAGTTCTTC.

This clone has more than one count but fewer than ten. This chain links TRBV28 with TRBJ1-5; perhaps TRBD1 as D (6 bases). The V gene's germline CDR1 is MDHEN and CDR2 SYDVKM. This CDR3 region has 17 residues. Trimming removed 9 bases from V and 2 bases from J, with 23 bases in between. CDR3 DNA: TGTGCCAGTCTCTTAGGAGGGGGGGGGCTACGCAATCAGCCCCAGCATTTT. This sequence encodes CASLLGGGGLRNQPQHF.

The chain combines TRBV2 with TRBJ2-2; TRBD2 is a possible D gene (6 bases). Trimming removed 7 bases from V and 7 bases from J, with 13 bases in between. Germline CDR1 SNHLY, CDR2 FYNNEI. This CDR3 comprises 13 residues. CDR3 in DNA: TGTGCCAGCATCCCGACGGAGGGCGGGGAGCTGTTTTTT. Residues: CASIPTEGGELFF.

This chain connects TRBV5-1 to TRBJ2-7, with D hard to call. Germline V gene sequence: CDR1 SGHRS, CDR2 YFSETQ. CDR3 length equals 13 residues. V lost 3 bases, J lost 0 bases, and 7 bases lay in between. In DNA form, the CDR3 reads TGCGCCAGCAGCTCGGAGAGCTCCTACGAGCAGTACTTC. As protein: CASSSESSYEQYF.

The chain combines TRBV15 with TRBJ1-5; D is ambiguous. Trimming took 6 bases from V and 4 from J, leaving 10 bases between them. The CDR3 sequence is 13 residues long. CDR1 and CDR2 from the germline V gene are LNHNV and YYDKDF (reference sequence). CDR3 nucleotides: TGTGCCACCAGTCCGACTTTTAATCAGCCCCAGCATTTT. Translation: CATSPTFNQPQHF. The entire variable domain, with the rest obtained from reference TRBV15 and TRBJ1-5, is as follows: DAMVIQNPRYQVTQFGKPVTLSCSQTLNHNVMYWYQQKSSQAPKLLFHYYDKDFNNEADTPDNFQSRRPNTSFCFLDIRSPGLGDTAMYLCATSPTFNQPQHFGDGTRLSIL.

The chain uses TRBV6-6 and TRBJ2-5; D is unclear. CDR3 length equals 12 residues. Germline CDR1 is MNHNY and CDR2 is SVGAGI (reference sequence). Trimming cost V 4 bases and J 4 bases, with 7 bases left between them. As DNA, the CDR3 is TGTGCCAGCAGTTGGTCTAGAGAGACCCAGTACTTC. Translation gives CASSWSRETQYF.

The chain has TRBV7-9 and TRBJ1-4, with 7 bases that match TRBD1. V lost 1 base, J lost 8 bases, and 7 bases stayed unmatched. CDR1 is SEHNR and CDR2 is FQNEAQ in the germline V gene (reference sequence). This CDR3 is 15 amino acids long. The chain's CDR3 is CASSLVTGSGEKLFF. CDR3 DNA sequence: TGTGCCAGCAGCTTAGTGACAGGGTCAGGAGAAAAACTGTTTTTT.

The V call is TRBV10-1, the J call TRBJ2-6; 9 nucleotides match TRBD1. Germline V lookup: CDR1 WNHNN, CDR2 SYGVQD (reference sequence). V dropped 5 bases and J dropped 2; count of bases not matched to a gene: 19. The CDR3 has 21 amino acids. CDR3 residues: CASSNNRGQGKNSPGANVLTF. CDR3 in DNA: TGCGCCAGCAGTAATAATCGGGGACAGGGAAAAAACTCCCCTGGGGCCAACGTCCTGACTTTC.

V gene TRBV10-3 combines with J gene TRBJ2-2; D may be TRBD2 (5 bases). The CDR3 consists of 16 residues. Germline-derived CDR1 and CDR2 are ENHRY and SYGVKD. V shed 8 bases and J shed 6 bases, with 22 bases lying between them. The CDR3 here is CAIEAGGGIEAGELFF. CDR3 DNA: TGTGCCATCGAGGCAGGAGGCGGTATCGAAGCCGGGGAGCTGTTTTTT.

The V call is TRBV27, the J call TRBJ2-3; 10 bases are shared with TRBD2. The V segment lost 6 bases and the J segment 0 bases; nucleotides outside the gene matches: 12. This CDR3 has 18 residues. Per the germline V gene, CDR1 is MNHEY and CDR2 is SMNVEV (reference sequence). The CDR3 protein is CASSRSGRARLSTDTQYF. CDR3 nucleotides: TGTGCCAGCAGCCGGAGCGGGAGGGCAAGGTTAAGCACAGATACGCAGTATTTT.

The gene calls are TRBV10-2 and TRBJ2-5; 7 nucleotides align to TRBD1. The J call may not be correct, given that the DNA end is closer to TRBJ2-7. This CDR3 has 15 residues. Germline CDR1 WSHSY, CDR2 SAAADI. In nucleotides, the CDR3 is TGCGCCAGCAGGTCAACCGGGACAGCGTCCTACGAGCAGTACTTC. Protein: CASRSTGTASYEQYF.

The chain employs TRBV6-5 and TRBJ2-2; 7 bases align to TRBD1. Germline V gene lookup returns CDR1 MNHEY and CDR2 SVGAGI. This CDR3 is 16 amino acids long. V was clipped by 0 bases and J by 4 bases; unmatched bases: 5. The CDR3 coding sequence is TGTGCCAGCAGTTACTCAGGGGGCGCCGGCACCGGGGAGCTGTTTTTT. Translation gives CASSYSGGAGTGELFF.

In this sample, this clone turned up a few times. V gene TRBV2 combines with J gene TRBJ2-2; TRBD2 is a possible D gene (7 bases). The CDR3 totals 16 residues. The V and J ends lost 6 bases and 5 bases respectively, with 19 bases between them. CDR1 and CDR2 from the germline V gene are SNHLY and FYNNEI. The CDR3 region has the DNA TGTGCCAGCAGGGCAACAGGGAGGGAGGGGACCGGGGAGCTGTTTTTT. Protein product: CASRATGREGTGELFF.

V gene TRBV5-1 combines with J gene TRBJ2-7; D is uncertain. This CDR3 has 13 amino acids. Germline V gene lookup returns CDR1 SGHRS and CDR2 YFSETQ. V lost 6 bases and J lost 3, with 13 bases in between. This CDR3 reads CASTSPVHYEQYF. The CDR3 coding sequence is TGCGCCAGCACCTCCCCGGTCCACTACGAGCAGTACTTC.

The gene calls are TRBV11-2 and TRBJ1-2; D is possibly TRBD1 (5 bases). Trimming took 5 bases from V and 8 from J, leaving 12 bases between them. This CDR3 is 12 amino acids long. The V gene's germline CDR1 is SGHAT and CDR2 FQNNGV. The CDR3 protein is CASSPGSGGYTF. The CDR3 DNA reads as TGTGCCAGCAGCCCAGGGTCGGGCGGCTACACCTTC.

This chain links TRBV6-1 with TRBJ2-3; D is ambiguous. The V gene lost 7 bases and the J gene lost 7 bases, with 18 bases spanning the gap. This CDR3 spans 14 amino acids. CDR1 and CDR2 (germline): MNHNS, SASEGT. CDR3 region: CASNTHPTPNTQYF. In DNA form, the CDR3 reads TGTGCCAGCAACACACACCCGACTCCCAATACGCAGTATTTT.

This clone was seen ten or more times. This chain uses TRBV11-2 with TRBJ1-1, with unresolved D. Trimming removed 0 bases at V and 4 bases at J, with 12 bases between. The germline gives CDR1 SGHAT, CDR2 FQNNGV. The CDR3 spans 15 residues. The CDR3 DNA reads as TGTGCCAGCAGCTTAGATCGGGTGATGGCCACTGAAGCTTTCTTT. Translating it yields CASSLDRVMATEAFF.